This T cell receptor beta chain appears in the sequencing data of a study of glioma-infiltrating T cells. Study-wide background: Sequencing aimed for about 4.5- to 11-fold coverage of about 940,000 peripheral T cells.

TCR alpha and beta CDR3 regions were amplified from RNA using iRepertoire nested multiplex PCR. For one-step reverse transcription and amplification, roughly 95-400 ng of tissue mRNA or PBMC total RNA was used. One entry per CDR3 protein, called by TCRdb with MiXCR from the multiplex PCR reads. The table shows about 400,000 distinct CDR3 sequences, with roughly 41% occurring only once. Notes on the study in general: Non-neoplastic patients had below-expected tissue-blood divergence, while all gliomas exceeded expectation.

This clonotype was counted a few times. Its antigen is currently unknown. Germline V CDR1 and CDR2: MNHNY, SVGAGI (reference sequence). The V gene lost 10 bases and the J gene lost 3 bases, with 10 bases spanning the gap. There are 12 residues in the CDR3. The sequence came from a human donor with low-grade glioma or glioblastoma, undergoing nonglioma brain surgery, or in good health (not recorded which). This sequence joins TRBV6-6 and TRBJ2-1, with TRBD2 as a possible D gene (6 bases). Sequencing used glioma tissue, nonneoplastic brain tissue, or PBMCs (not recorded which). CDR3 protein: CAIWDFYNEQFF. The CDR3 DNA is TGTGCCATCTGGGACTTCTACAATGAGCAGTTCTTC.